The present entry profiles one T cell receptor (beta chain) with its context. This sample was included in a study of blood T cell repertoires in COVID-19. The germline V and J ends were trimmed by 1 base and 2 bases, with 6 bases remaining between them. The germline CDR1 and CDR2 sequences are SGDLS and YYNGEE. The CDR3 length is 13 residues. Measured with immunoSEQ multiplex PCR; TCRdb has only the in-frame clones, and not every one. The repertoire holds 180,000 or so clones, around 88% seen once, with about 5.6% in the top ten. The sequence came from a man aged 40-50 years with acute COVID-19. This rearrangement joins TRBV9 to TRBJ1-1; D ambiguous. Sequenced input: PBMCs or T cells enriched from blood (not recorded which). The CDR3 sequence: CASSVPGNTEAFF. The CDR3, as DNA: TGTGCCAGCAGCGTACCAGGAAACACTGAAGCTTTCTTT.